This T cell receptor (beta chain) was identified in a study of T cells in Graves' hyperthyroidism and ophthalmopathy. Amplified regions were TCR beta CDR3 sequences from RNA transcripts. The primer set for the first-round RT-PCR of the TCR CDR3 was HTBI. TCRdb re-analysed the multiplex PCR reads in MiXCR, keeping a single row per CDR3 protein. Counted here are under 400,000 distinct CDR3 sequences, 15% to 20% occurring once; the ten biggest clones make up roughly 16%. CDR3 length: 16 amino acids. The germline V and J ends were trimmed by 2 bases and 2 bases, with 16 bases remaining between them. Germline V lookup: CDR1 MNHEY, CDR2 SVGEGT. This clonotype was seen at least ten times.

The source material was blood. This sequence was found in a woman aged 40 to 50 with Graves' ophthalmopathy. V usage is TRBV6-2 or TRBV6-3 and J usage is TRBJ2-7; TRBD2 might be the D (6 bases). The CDR3 DNA reads as TGTGCCAGCAGTTACGGCGGGACTCAGGACCCCTACGAGCAGTACTTC. This encodes CASSYGGTQDPYEQYF.